These 25 T cell receptor beta chains share one sample of origin, sequenced in a study of blood T cells in healthy people across ages. The second PCR ran roughly 7 to 12 cycles with a sample-barcoded 5' primer and J-beta primers. Using its own MiXCR run on the 5' RACE reads, TCRdb lists one record per CDR3 protein. This table has 720,000 or so distinct CDR3 sequences, less than 45% appearing once. The sequenced sample consisted of blood. These receptors came from a man at least 80 years old in good health.

The genes are TRBV20-1 and TRBJ2-1, with 16 bases identical to TRBD2. CDR3 size: 17 residues. J gave up 2 bases and V 1 base, and 2 bases lay outside the gene matches. Germline loops: CDR1 DFQATT, CDR2 SNEGSKA (reference sequence). The CDR3 loop reads CSARAGTSGRAYNEQFF. The CDR3 DNA follows: TGCAGTGCTAGAGCCGGGACTAGCGGGAGGGCCTACAATGAGCAGTTCTTC.

This clonotype was counted only a few times. V gene TRBV2 combines with J gene TRBJ2-7; 10 nucleotides agree with TRBD1. The germline V gene has CDR1 SNHLY and CDR2 FYNNEI. This CDR3 is 14 amino acids long. V gave up 10 bases and J gave up 2 bases; unmatched junction bases: 8. This CDR3 reads CAITTGTGAYEQYF. The CDR3 bases are TGTGCCATCACCACCGGGACAGGGGCCTACGAGCAGTACTTC.

This chain uses TRBV20-1 with TRBJ2-7, with TRBD2 matching 7 bases. CDR3 length: 14 residues. V was clipped by 1 base and J by 4 bases; unmatched bases: 7. Germline V gives CDR1 DFQATT, CDR2 SNEGSKA (reference sequence). The CDR3 loop reads CSARGGGTEYEQYF. CDR3 nucleotide sequence: TGCAGTGCTAGAGGGGGGGGAACGGAGTACGAGCAGTACTTC.

The CDR3 sequence is CASSRTPSTSGDSYEQYF. For the CDR3, the DNA is TGTGCCAGCAGTCGAACCCCTTCAACTAGCGGGGACTCCTACGAGCAGTACTTC. J is TRBJ2-7 and V is TRBV6-1, with 10 bases that match TRBD2. Germline V lookup: CDR1 MNHNS, CDR2 SASEGT. The V and J ends lost 5 bases and 0 bases, in that order; junction bases with no gene match: 13. The CDR3 length is 18 residues.

The V gene is TRBV7-9, the J gene TRBJ2-3; 7 bases fit TRBD2. V lost 5 bases to trimming and J lost 4 bases; unmatched junction nucleotides: 12. The CDR3 contains 16 residues. Germline V CDR1 and CDR2: SEHNR, FQNEAQ (reference sequence). The CDR3 DNA reads as TGTGCCAGCAGCCCTCGGCGGGGGTGGGGAGCAGATACGCAGTATTTT. Residues: CASSPRRGWGADTQYF.

The CDR3 is CSARGQGAGPQHF. The CDR3 DNA is TGCAGCGCCCGAGGACAGGGGGCGGGGCCCCAGCATTTT. This chain joins TRBV29-1 and TRBJ1-5; 11 bases are shared with TRBD1. The CDR3 has 13 residues. V shed 7 bases, J shed 9 bases, and the junction held 8 bases outside the gene matches. The germline CDR1 and CDR2 sequences are SQVTM and ANQGSEA.

This clonotype was counted only a few times. The chain links TRBV6-2 or TRBV6-3 to TRBJ2-2; D is uncertain. CDR1 is MNHEY and CDR2 is SVGEGT in the germline V gene. The germline V and J ends were trimmed by 4 bases and 0 bases, with 9 bases remaining between them. The CDR3 consists of 15 residues. The CDR3 DNA follows: TGTGCCAGCAGTTTGCTGGTATCGAACACCGGGGAGCTGTTTTTT. This gives the protein CASSLLVSNTGELFF.

With regard to this clonotype: Mismatch with germline at one junction end may stem from a read error. The chain employs TRBV12-3 or TRBV12-4 and TRBJ2-3; D is unresolved. The CDR3 runs to 14 residues. The CDR3 nucleotides are TGTGCCAGCAGTTTCCTCGTGCGAGCAGATGCGCAGTATTTT. This gives the protein CASSFLVRADAQYF.

The chain links TRBV6-2 or TRBV6-3 to TRBJ2-4; 9 bases map to TRBD2. The CDR3 runs 15 residues. After removal of 6 bases from V and 1 base from J, the junction contained 4 bases not matched to a gene. Germline V CDR1 and CDR2: MNHEY, SVGEGT. The CDR3 reads CASRLAGSAKNIQYF. CDR3 nucleotide sequence: TGTGCCAGCAGACTAGCGGGTTCGGCCAAAAACATTCAGTACTTC.

This clonotype was detected only a few times. The CDR3 DNA reads TGTGCCAGCAGCCCGGACATATACTACAATGAGCAGTTCTTC. Translated: CASSPDIYYNEQFF. The chain recombines TRBV5-4 with TRBJ2-1; TRBD1 might be the D (5 bases). The germline gives CDR1 SGHNT, CDR2 YYREEE (reference sequence). V was trimmed by 4 bases and J by 3 bases, leaving 11 bases between them. The CDR3 length is 14 residues.

The sample holds many counts of this clonotype. The chain joins TRBV7-2 to TRBJ2-1, with D possibly being TRBD1 or TRBD2 (5 bases each). The CDR3 totals 16 residues. Germline CDR1 SGHTA, CDR2 FQGNSA. The V and J ends lost 5 bases and 7 bases respectively, with 21 bases between them. CDR3 sequence reads: CASSPHTGAPGNEQFF. In DNA form, the CDR3 reads TGTGCCAGCAGCCCACACACCGGGGCACCCGGGAATGAGCAGTTCTTC.

This chain uses TRBV20-1 with TRBJ2-3, with D perhaps TRBD2 (6 bases). This CDR3 contains 16 residues. Germline V gene data show CDR1 as DFQATT and CDR2 as SNEGSKA (reference sequence). V shed 3 bases and J shed 1 base, with 17 bases lying between them. The CDR3 DNA is TGCAGTGCTAGCGCGGGGCTAGCCCTAGGCACAGATACGCAGTATTTT. This encodes CSASAGLALGTDTQYF.

The chain carries TRBV20-1 and TRBJ1-2, with no clear D. The CDR3 runs 13 residues. Germline values: CDR1 DFQATT, CDR2 SNEGSKA (reference sequence). Trimming cost V 5 bases and J 4 bases, with 14 bases left between them. CDR3 amino acids: CSAPGFASYGYTF. CDR3 coding DNA: TGCAGTGCTCCGGGTTTCGCGAGCTATGGCTACACCTTC.

This clonotype was counted between two and nine times. Here the CDR3 reads CASSQNRGNSPLHF. CDR3 in DNA: TGTGCCAGCAGCCAGAACAGGGGAAATTCACCCCTCCACTTT. The rearrangement uses TRBV14 and TRBJ1-6; TRBD1 matches 7 bases. There are 14 residues in the CDR3. Trimming cost V 3 bases and J 7 bases; bases outside gene matches: 3. Germline CDR1 reads SGHDN; CDR2 reads FVKESK.

Comment on this clonotype: A junction boundary mismatches the germline segment, possibly from a read error. The J gene is TRBJ2-2, the V gene TRBV7-2, with D unclear. Germline-derived CDR1 and CDR2 are SGHTA and FQGNSA. The CDR3 is 13 residues long. The CDR3 nucleotides are TGTGCCAGCAGCGTAGCTTCGGTCGGGGAGCTGTTTTTT. It is translated as CASSVASVGELFF.

V and J are TRBV6-1 and TRBJ2-4, with 11 positions matching TRBD2. The J call is uncertain, as TRBJ2-7 better fits the DNA end. There are 17 residues in the CDR3. CDR1 is MNHNS, CDR2 SASEGT, per germline. The CDR3 is CASIETGLAGGFYEQYF. CDR3 DNA sequence: TGTGCCAGCATCGAAACCGGGTTAGCGGGGGGGTTTTACGAGCAGTACTTC.

The chain employs TRBV3-1 and TRBJ2-7, with TRBD2 identical over 11 bases. The CDR3 has 16 amino acids. The V segment lost 5 bases and the J segment 0 bases; nucleotides outside the gene matches: 6. Germline CDR1 LGHDT, CDR2 YNNKEL (reference sequence). The CDR3 region is CASSTRLAGNSYEQYF. The CDR3 region has the DNA TGTGCCAGCAGCACCCGACTAGCGGGGAACTCCTACGAGCAGTACTTC.

CDR3 sequence: CASTLAGVGNEQFF. CDR3 in DNA: TGTGCCAGCACCTTAGCGGGAGTTGGCAATGAGCAGTTCTTC. V gene TRBV28 combines with J gene TRBJ2-1; 9 bases map to TRBD2. Per germline, CDR1 MDHEN and CDR2 SYDVKM. The CDR3 runs 14 residues. The trim removed 7 bases at V and 6 bases at J, leaving 7 bases unmatched.

V gene TRBV20-1 combines with J gene TRBJ2-1, with D hard to call. Germline assignment: CDR1 DFQATT and CDR2 SNEGSKA (reference sequence). Trimming took 4 bases from V and 7 from J, leaving 11 bases between them. This CDR3 has 12 amino acids. Here the CDR3 reads CSAIRIGNEQFF. The CDR3 DNA follows: TGCAGTGCTATTCGGATTGGTAATGAGCAGTTCTTC.

This clonotype was detected many times. The chain combines TRBV29-1 with TRBJ2-7, with D possibly being TRBD1 (6 bases). CDR1 SQVTM and CDR2 ANQGSEA come from the germline V gene. Between the trimmed V and J ends, which lost 5 bases and 1 base, there was a span of 21 bases. The CDR3 loop spans 16 amino acids. CDR3 protein: CSVLGAPDGGSYEQYF. The CDR3 nucleotides read TGCAGCGTTTTGGGGGCCCCGGACGGCGGATCCTACGAGCAGTACTTC.

The chain recombines TRBV7-6 with TRBJ2-3, with 12 bases aligning to TRBD2. Germline V gene sequence: CDR1 SGHVS, CDR2 FNYEAQ. The CDR3 length is 17 residues. V was clipped by 2 bases and J by 5 bases; unmatched bases: 8. Here the CDR3 reads CASSLFASGGAGDTQYF. Here the CDR3 DNA reads TGTGCCAGCAGCTTATTCGCTAGCGGGGGGGCAGGAGATACGCAGTATTTT.

This clonotype was seen only once. The chain couples TRBV2 to TRBJ2-7; the match to TRBD2 covers 7 bases. CDR1 is SNHLY and CDR2 is FYNNEI in the germline V gene. J was trimmed by 0 bases and V by 2 bases; bases with no gene match: 4. This CDR3 spans 15 amino acids. This CDR3 is CASSERSGASYEQYF. The CDR3 DNA reads as TGTGCCAGCAGTGAAAGGAGCGGGGCCTCCTACGAGCAGTACTTC.

The chain links TRBV5-1 to TRBJ1-2; D unresolved. The CDR3 runs to 15 residues. CDR1 SGHRS and CDR2 YFSETQ come from the germline V gene. Between the trimmed V and J ends, which lost 3 bases and 1 base, there was a span of 13 bases. CDR3 sequence reads: CASSSLDAGNYGYTF. The CDR3 nucleotides are TGCGCCAGCAGCTCCCTTGATGCGGGTAACTATGGCTACACCTTC.

This rearrangement joins TRBV27 to TRBJ2-7; no definite D call. The germline gives CDR1 MNHEY, CDR2 SMNVEV (reference sequence). V gave up 1 base and J gave up 2 bases, with 15 bases separating them. The CDR3 length is 16 residues. CDR3 bases: TGTGCCAGCAGTTTATTCGAGCCTTCGAGCCCCTACGAGCAGTACTTC. Protein: CASSLFEPSSPYEQYF.

This clonotype was picked up a small number of times. The chain has TRBV20-1 and TRBJ2-4; a possible D gene is TRBD1 (5 bases). Germline CDR1 reads DFQATT; CDR2 reads SNEGSKA (reference sequence). V lost 1 base and J lost 8, with 6 bases in between. The CDR3 consists of 11 residues. CDR3: CSARVRDIQYF. The CDR3 bases are TGCAGTGCTAGAGTCAGGGACATTCAGTACTTC.